This TCR beta chain was identified during a study of T-cell memory formation after mild COVID-19 (dated by TCRdb to the early 2020s). About the study as a whole: TCR sequence clusters from the two donors were found to be largely donor specific. In two donors, T-cell clones that expanded and contracted after mild COVID-19 were followed by sequencing TCRalpha and TCRbeta repertoires longitudinally. The cohort comprised two young, previously healthy adult volunteers, one female and one male. Paper-wide results and their limitations: Clones that contracted from day 15 to 85 showed balanced CD4/CD8 phenotypes, whereas a second wave of clones that expanded from day 15 to 37 leaned towards CD4+. Contracting CD4+ clones were found mainly in CM and EM memory subsets, while CD8+ clones were enriched in EMRA. Only a couple of mild cases were covered in the study, and larger cohorts including severe cases with pre-infection samples were considered necessary. Some responding clones were detected in pre-infection memory, suggesting pre-existing cross-reactive memory T cells joined the SARS-CoV-2 response. The second-wave clones that peaked on day 37 were not confirmed to be SARS-CoV-2 specific.

Ficoll-Paque density gradient centrifugation was the method used to isolate PBMCs. From the germline V gene, CDR1 is LGHNA and CDR2 is YSLEER. Including the terminal cysteine and phenylalanine, the CDR3 comprises 16 residues. Solely the CDR3 DNA is kept, with 48 bases framed from the first base. V lost 0 bases and J lost 4 bases; the stretch between them is 15 bases long. Sequencing relied on an Illumina NovaSeq 6000. Using 5'RACE with constant-segment primers, TCRalpha and TCRbeta cDNA libraries were constructed, with sample barcodes and unique molecular identifiers added in the process. Trizol reagent was used to extract RNA from every sample. Libraries were amplified in two PCR steps, with a second sample barcode and Illumina TruSeq adapters added in the second step. Libraries were sequenced on an Illumina NovaSeq with 2 x 150 bp paired-end reads. Per the authors' processing: Demultiplexing of reads and collapsing into UMI-guided consensus sequences were performed with migec v1.2.7. Using mixcr v2.1.11, the UMI consensuses were aligned to TRA and TRB V and J templates and assembled into clonotypes. Clonotypes were classified as expanded or contracted when called significant by both edgeR and NoisET, with noise models trained on biological replicates. For edgeR calls, the thresholds were a false discovery rate-adjusted p below 0.01 and a log2 fold-change of 1. As an exploratory analysis of dynamics, PCA with hierarchical clustering was applied to max-normalized trajectories of the 1000 most abundant clonotypes. The CD4 or CD8 phenotype of responding clones was assigned using the separately sequenced CD4+ and CD8+ repertoires. The raw public data were reprocessed by TCRdb itself: fastp quality trimming at Q25, MiXCR clonotype calling, in-frame beta chains only. Rows merge per CDR3 protein into single entries with the most common DNA and genes. It is TCRdb's table, rather than the study itself, that gives the V and J calls and clone size. The sample table shows about 340,000 distinct CDR3 sequences, and 20% to 25% are seen once. Roughly a fifth of the sample goes to the ten largest clones.

This clonotype has more than one count but fewer than ten. Its antigen is not yet known. Nothing much larger sits one base from this clone, and base qualities are not available. This clonotype was obtained from a man younger than 35 who had mild COVID-19 (a few samples of this study predate the infection). The sample titles of this study are shuffled in the database, so cell type and time point are left out; the donor was told from shared clones. Recombination connected TRBV4-3 to TRBJ2-5, with a weak D call of TRBD1 (6 bases match). The specimen was PBMCs or a T cell subset sorted from them (not recorded which). The CDR3 loop reads CASSQDYQGRAETQYF. The nucleotide sequence reads TGCGCCAGCAGCCAAGATTACCAGGGGCGGGCAGAGACCCAGTACTTC.